This T cell receptor (beta chain) appears in the sequencing data of a study of cytomegalovirus exposure and HLA in healthy donors (dated by TCRdb to 2016 to 2017). For the study in its entirety: According to an earlier analysis of 587 of the donors, about 179 million T cells yielded 117 million unique TCR beta sequences and approximately 280 Gb of sequence data. Roughly 300 gigabases of sequencing data and approximately 91 million unique TCR sequences made up an early release that covered roughly 670 HLA-typed donors. Of the approximately 370 genotyped donors, approximately 81% were placed in the genetic ancestry cluster associated with self-reported Caucasian donors. The study aimed to test whether cataloging public T cell receptors could reveal signatures of past pathogen exposure. The study used immunosequencing to profile the T cell repertoires of 600 to 850 subjects and linked those repertoires to cytomegalovirus serostatus. Along with the approximately 650-subject first cohort, a separate validation cohort of over a hundred different subjects was used. To predict cytomegalovirus infection status, the study brought together high-throughput TCR immunosequencing, statistical association of individual TCRs with disease status, and machine learning. A later analysis re-examined previously published TCR beta repertoires from 500 to 700 donors and added high-resolution HLA genotyping to investigate patterns of TCR occurrence. Rather than using new phenotypic data, the later analysis identified candidate immune exposures from TCR beta sequences and from how often those sequences occurred across donors. To decide whether each TCR beta V gene segment behaved as functional or pseudogenic, an earlier analysis of fewer than 750 of the donors relied on high-throughput TCR beta sequencing. Alongside the repertoire data, information on donor age, sex, ethnicity and CMV serostatus was compiled. A later genetic analysis took genome-wide SNP genotypes for about three fifths of the 666 donors and used that subset as a discovery cohort. All discovery cohort repertoires had been generated on a single sequencing platform. Class I and class II HLA loci were covered by the typing at four-digit resolution. The number of typed donors differed by locus: roughly 629-640 for A, B, C, DRB1 and DQB1; 500 to 550 for DQA1; about 600 for DPA1; and some 430 for DPB1. Because of strong linkage in the cohort, roughly five DR-DQ haplotypes were treated as single units for association and clustering. Among roughly 400 genotyped donors of the cohort, an average of approximately 240,000 unique TCR beta nucleotide sequences was sequenced per donor, of which about 19% were non-productive. Study-level results and caveats: Most TCR sequences were observed very rarely across donors, whereas some public TCRs were present in many individuals. In the study, around 160 TCR beta chains were listed as associated with cytomegalovirus. Because HLA typing was unavailable for some donors at each locus, only the typed subset was used in association tests. In both the original and validation cohorts, the classifier was reported to diagnose cytomegalovirus status with high specificity and sensitivity. CMV serostatus was the only immune exposure information available for the cohort. Some IMGT-functional V segments, including TRBV6-2 and TRBV6-3, could not be told apart with the 87-base-pair reads, so those segments were excluded. V-gene and J-gene trimming of TCR beta chains was associated with a missense DCLRE1C variant in a later genetic analysis, and the association was replicated in an independent cohort. The authors suggested that the approach could potentially be generalized to other disease states and immunological phenotypes. A further reported finding was that TCR beta sequences accurately predicted the HLA-A and HLA-B alleles for most subjects in the first cohort. A cluster of highly shared sequence variants was judged likely to be a technical artifact of the sequencing pipeline. At a false discovery rate of 0.05, a later analysis linked 16,951 TCR beta sequences to specific HLA alleles. In vitro tests confirmed that three of the cytomegalovirus-associated TCR beta chains recognize cytomegalovirus antigens. Most CMV-associated TCR beta chains appeared to be HLA-restricted in a later analysis, and the HLA associations seemed to be driven largely by CMV exposure. According to a later analysis, TCR association rates differed among HLA loci, with DRB1 alleles showing the most associated TCRs and HLA-C alleles showing the fewest. A later genetic analysis reported fewer N-insertions in productive TCRs among donors in an Asian-associated ancestry cluster than the roughly 700-donor mean. The presence/absence analyses assumed that sequencing depth was roughly uniform across donors, and that assumption may not be true. Seventeen rarely observed V segments, including chromosome 9 orphons, were excluded from the earlier analysis of some 590 of the donors because counts were too low. A later analysis found that HLA-associated TCR beta chains were more clonally expanded and had lower generation probabilities than equally common non-associated chains. This cohort had only TCR beta chains sequenced, and the lack of alpha or paired-chain data limited which features could be detected. When HLA alleles, especially DR and DQ, strongly co-occurred, TCR associations were difficult to assign to individual alleles. An earlier analysis of 450 to 750 of the donors showed that most TCR beta V segments appeared in productive rearrangements either about 90% or about 30% of the time, which broadly matched IMGT annotations. Correlated functional status among segregating V segments might be attributable to linkage disequilibrium, but an unknown experimental factor could not be ruled out. According to a later analysis, parvovirus B19, influenza, CMV and Epstein-Barr virus appeared linked to several top co-occurrence clusters.

As concerns this clone: This clone's antigen is unknown. Base quality data are lacking; no much larger clone is found one base away.

In the germline V gene, CDR1 corresponds to SGHAT and CDR2 to FQNNGV. The CDR3 runs 15 amino acids, cysteine and phenylalanine included. Only the CDR3 DNA is retained, 45 bases long and in frame from the first base. From V the trimming removes 2 bases and from J it removes 4 bases, while the gene matches leave 4 bases of the junction unaccounted for. The cohort was made up of several hundred healthy bone marrow donors. All cohort members were sampled while nominally healthy, although unrecorded immune exposures were likely present. The donor was CMV seronegative and belonged to the group of roughly 330 seronegative cohort members. A peripheral blood sample was provided by each donor, and peripheral blood mononuclear cells were used for TCR beta sequencing. The Qiagen DNeasy Blood Extraction Kit was used to extract genomic DNA from the blood cell samples. The library was built by means of the immunoSEQ multiplex PCR assay. A mixture of 60 forward primers for TCR Vbeta segments and 13 reverse primers for TCR Jbeta segments was used in the multiplex PCR. The CDR3 region of rearranged TCR beta genes was amplified from genomic DNA by a multiplex PCR assay. The amplified TCR beta libraries were sequenced on the Illumina HiSeq System as 87-base-pair reads. As for the authors' bioinformatics: In a later analysis, around 80 million unique TCR beta chains were counted across the 500 to 850 repertoires, and roughly 11 million of these chains were shared by at least two donors. To remove PCR and sequencing errors, raw reads were error-corrected and collapsed into unique sequences using a nearest-neighbor algorithm that merged closely related sequences. CDR3 sequences were aligned to IMGT reference sequences to assign V, D and J gene segments. For a sequence to be retained, a match of at least six nucleotides to both a V gene segment and a J gene segment was required. A rearrangement was called productive if the CDR3 had no stop codons and remained in frame with V and J, and every other rearrangement was called non-productive. CDR3 was defined by IMGT convention, running from the second conserved V-encoded cysteine to the conserved J-encoded phenylalanine. In an earlier analysis of more than 550 of the donors, sequences lacking an unambiguous match to a single V gene segment were excluded. In an earlier analysis of approximately 590 of the donors, V segments were called functional above 56.7% productive rearrangements and were called segregating when the between-donor standard deviation exceeded 5%. A statistical classification framework was built to diagnose cytomegalovirus status from the catalog of TCR beta chain sequences. In a later analysis, V and J genes were assigned by comparing TCR nucleotide sequences against IMGT/GENE-DB human TR gene sequences. Using the TCRdist pipeline, a later analysis assigned CDR3 sequences along with most-parsimonious VDJ recombination scenarios. A later analysis defined each TCR beta chain by its CDR3 amino acid sequence plus V-gene family, and excluded reads lacking a unique V-gene family. As a way to deal with suspected cross-contamination and a sequencing artifact, a later analysis dropped approximately 590 nucleotide sequences that were highly shared and had low generation probability. In a later analysis, a clonal expansion index for each public chain was calculated from normalized within-repertoire ranks of inferred template counts. Generation probabilities in a later analysis came from a VDJ recombination model fitted to out-of-frame rearrangements, and those results were checked against IGoR. In a later analysis, hypergeometric tests were used to score TCR-TCR, TCR-HLA and TCR-CMV co-occurrence, with a repertoire-size bias correction applied to TCR pairs. To estimate false discovery rates, a later analysis permuted the HLA or CMV assignments 20 times. In a later analysis, co-occurring TCRs were grouped using DBSCAN, and TCRdist sequence similarity was added for clustering within HLA-allele-positive subsets. Co-occurrence clustering excluded repertoires with fewer than 30,000 or more than 120,000 public chains, plus five with anomalous nucleotide sharing. What TCRdb holds here is the immuneACCESS table cut down to in-frame rearrangements. Part of the clones is not present; checked against another copy, under half of the missing clones reflect an unresolved V gene, and the others are unexplained. That table is the source of V, J and clone size, and D and trimming were worked out from the DNA. The sample table contains 150,000 to 200,000 clones; only one count was recorded for 60% to 85% of them. The ten largest clones represent about 1.4% of the sample.

This receptor was taken from a woman aged 25 to 39 in good health and CMV-seronegative. The V and J genes are TRBV11-2 and TRBJ2-3; the central 9 bases match TRBD2. The sample comprised PBMCs. The CDR3 loop reads CASSLSLAGSDTQYF. In nucleotide form, the sequence is TGTGCCAGCAGCTTATCGCTAGCGGGGTCAGATACGCAGTATTTT.